One sample yielded the 28 T cell receptor beta chains listed below, sequenced in a study of blood T cell repertoires in COVID-19. Clones were read by immunoSEQ multiplex PCR, and TCRdb kept only the in-frame ones, dropping some. Counted here are 65,000 to 90,000 clones, 76% occurring once; the ten biggest clones make up more than 15%. The sequenced sample consisted of peripheral blood. Receptor source: a man between 65 and 79 years old with active or convalescent COVID-19.

V gene TRBV24-1 combines with J gene TRBJ2-5; TRBD1 agrees at 9 bases. The CDR3 runs 16 residues. V shed 4 bases, J shed 4 bases, and the junction held 9 bases outside the gene matches. Germline V CDR1 and CDR2: KGHDR, SFDVKD. CDR3 sequence reads: CATSDPGQGVGETQYF. The CDR3 nucleotides are TGTGCCACCAGTGACCCGGGACAGGGTGTCGGAGAGACCCAGTACTTC.

This sequence joins TRBV2 and TRBJ1-6; D unclear. V was pared by 9 bases and J by 17 bases, with 17 bases between. Germline values: CDR1 SNHLY, CDR2 FYNNEI. This CDR3 contains 11 residues. In DNA form, the CDR3 reads TGTGCCAGTGGACGGGCGGGCGATTTCCACTTT. Protein: CASGRAGDFHF.

The chain uses TRBV11-2 and TRBJ2-2; possibly TRBD2 for D (6 bases). Trimming removed 6 bases at V and 0 bases at J, with 17 bases between. Germline V lookup: CDR1 SGHAT, CDR2 FQNNGV. This CDR3 is built from 17 residues. The DNA for the CDR3 is TGTGCCAGCAGAAATATTCGGAGGGGAACGAACACCGGGGAGCTGTTTTTT. Amino acids: CASRNIRRGTNTGELFF.

In DNA, the CDR3 is TGTGCCAGCAGCCCCGGGGGTAGCTCCTACAATGAGCAGTTCTTC. Translated, it gives CASSPGGSSYNEQFF. The chain has TRBV3-1 (or the pseudogene TRBV3-2) and TRBJ2-1; D may be TRBD2 (6 bases). The germline V and J ends were trimmed by 4 bases and 0 bases, with 10 bases remaining between them. Germline-derived CDR1 and CDR2 are LGHDT and YNNKEL (reference sequence). The CDR3 covers 15 residues.

This sequence joins TRBV2 and TRBJ1-5; 7 bases are shared with TRBD1. J was trimmed by 3 bases and V by 6 bases; bases with no gene match: 5. CDR1 SNHLY and CDR2 FYNNEI come from the germline V gene. The CDR3 runs 14 residues. DNA of the CDR3: TGTGCCAGCAGCGGAGGGACAGACAATCAGCCCCAGCATTTT. Translating gives CASSGGTDNQPQHF. Filled out from reference TRBV2 and TRBJ1-5, the complete variable domain reads EPEVTQTPSHQVTQMGQEVILRCVPISNHLYFYWYRQILGQKVEFLVSFYNNEISEKSEIFDDQFSVERPDGSNFTLKIRSTKLEDSAMYFCASSGGTDNQPQHFGDGTRLSIL.

The V and J genes are TRBV4-1 and TRBJ2-5; no definite D call. Germline lookup yields CDR1 MGHRA and CDR2 YSYEKL. This CDR3 has 14 amino acids. The ends were cut back, 0 bases at V and 5 bases at J, with 10 bases in the middle. CDR3 loop: CASSQDRPGETQYF. The CDR3 DNA is TGCGCCAGCAGCCAAGATCGACCCGGGGAGACCCAGTACTTC.

This chain connects TRBV10-3 to TRBJ1-3; 9 nucleotides line up with TRBD1. With 3 bases clipped from V and 4 bases from J, the junction kept 10 bases outside the gene matches. The germline CDR1 and CDR2 sequences are ENHRY and SYGVKD. The CDR3 is 17 residues long. Here the CDR3 reads CAISDLPGQGVGNTIYF. CDR3 DNA: TGTGCCATCAGTGACCTTCCGGGACAGGGAGTGGGAAACACCATATATTTT.

The J gene is TRBJ1-1, the V gene TRBV3-1 (or the pseudogene TRBV3-2); no clear D gene. The germline CDR1 and CDR2 sequences are LGHDT and YNNKEL (reference sequence). CDR3 length equals 18 residues. The V gene lost 1 base and the J gene lost 0 bases, with 18 bases spanning the gap. Written as DNA, the CDR3 is TGTGCCAGCAGCCAAGGAATTTCGATGGGGAGATTGAACACTGAAGCTTTCTTT. It translates to CASSQGISMGRLNTEAFF.

This chain links TRBV2 with TRBJ1-4; D gene ambiguous. The CDR3 covers 13 residues. Germline V gives CDR1 SNHLY, CDR2 FYNNEI. Trimming stripped 6 bases from V and 8 bases from J, with 13 bases between. The CDR3 coding sequence is TGTGCCAGCAGGGGCCCGCGAGGGGAAAAACTGTTTTTT. It codes for CASRGPRGEKLFF.

This chain uses TRBV28 with TRBJ2-7, with a weak D call TRBD1 (6 bases). The V end lost 6 bases, the J end lost 6 bases, and 18 bases lay between the germline ends. The CDR3 contains 14 residues. Germline V gene data show CDR1 as MDHEN and CDR2 as SYDVKM. This chain's CDR3 is CASRAGTRYLEQYF. CDR3 DNA: TGTGCCAGCAGAGCCGGGACAAGGTACCTCGAGCAGTACTTC.

The genes are TRBV5-1 and TRBJ2-7; D remains unclear. CDR1 SGHRS and CDR2 YFSETQ come from the germline V gene. V shed 4 bases and J shed 5 bases, with 16 bases lying between them. CDR3 size: 14 residues. The CDR3 protein is CASSPPWSKDEQYF. The CDR3 coding sequence is TGCGCCAGCAGCCCCCCGTGGAGCAAGGACGAGCAGTACTTC.

The V call is TRBV5-6, the J call TRBJ2-2; tentative D call: TRBD2 (6 bases). CDR1 is SGHDT and CDR2 is YYEEEE in the germline V gene. The CDR3 consists of 16 residues. The ends were cut back, 4 bases at V and 7 bases at J, with 20 bases in the middle. The CDR3 DNA follows: TGTGCCAGCAGCGACTACGCTGGAGGGATCGGCGGGGAGCTGTTTTTT. Amino acids: CASSDYAGGIGGELFF.

The V gene is TRBV14, the J gene TRBJ1-2, with D possibly TRBD1 on 6 matching bases. V lost 0 bases and J lost 4, with 9 bases in between. This CDR3 has 14 residues. Germline assignment: CDR1 SGHDN and CDR2 FVKESK. The CDR3 sequence is CASSQDTRGYGYTF. The DNA of the CDR3 is TGTGCCAGCAGCCAAGATACCAGGGGCTATGGCTACACCTTC.

This sequence joins TRBV29-1 and TRBJ1-4, with TRBD1 matching 10 bases. The CDR3 runs to 13 residues. Germline CDR1 SQVTM, CDR2 ANQGSEA. V dropped 6 bases and J dropped 10; count of bases not matched to a gene: 8. As DNA, the CDR3 is TGCAGCGTGGCCGGGACAGGGGACGGAAAACTGTTTTTT. Residues: CSVAGTGDGKLFF.

The rearrangement uses TRBV19 and TRBJ2-1; D possibly corresponds to TRBD2 (6 bases). Trimming stripped 6 bases from V and 5 bases from J, with 11 bases between. The CDR3 covers 13 residues. Per germline, CDR1 LNHDA and CDR2 SQIVND (reference sequence). The CDR3 nucleotides are TGTGCCAGTAGGCCTAGCGACAACAATGAGCAGTTCTTC. Its translation: CASRPSDNNEQFF.

This chain connects TRBV5-1 to TRBJ1-1; a weak D match, TRBD1 (5 bases). In germline, CDR1 is SGHRS, CDR2 YFSETQ. V was shortened by 3 bases and J by 1 base, with 16 bases between the two germline ends. The CDR3 consists of 16 residues. The CDR3 nucleotides are TGCGCCAGCAGCTACACCTCGGGGGTACCGAACACTGAAGCTTTCTTT. Translated, it gives CASSYTSGVPNTEAFF.

V and J are TRBV9 and TRBJ2-2, with 9 bases identical to TRBD1. Losses at the gene ends were 0 bases for V and 7 bases for J; bases not matched to a gene: 10. The germline V gene has CDR1 SGDLS and CDR2 YYNGEE. This CDR3 contains 17 residues. The CDR3 is CASSVGPQGAGVGELFF. CDR3 DNA sequence: TGTGCCAGCAGCGTAGGCCCACAGGGGGCGGGAGTCGGGGAGCTGTTTTTT.

The rearrangement links TRBV5-1 to TRBJ1-5; TRBD1 matches at 8 bases. V shed 4 bases and J 4 bases; nucleotides not matched to a gene: 4. This CDR3 comprises 14 residues. Germline V gene lookup returns CDR1 SGHRS and CDR2 YFSETQ. Here the CDR3 DNA reads TGCGCCAGCAGCCAAGGGACAGGTAATCAGCCCCAGCATTTT. Translation gives CASSQGTGNQPQHF.

This chain's CDR3 is CASSPSTRTSRETQYF. In nucleotides, the CDR3 is TGTGCCAGCAGCCCTTCTACTCGGACTAGCCGGGAGACCCAGTACTTC. The chain joins TRBV3-1 (or the pseudogene TRBV3-2) to TRBJ2-5; 8 positions agree with TRBD2. CDR1 is LGHDT and CDR2 is YNNKEL in the germline V gene (reference sequence). The CDR3 is 16 amino acids. Losses at the gene ends were 4 bases for V and 5 bases for J; bases not matched to a gene: 12.

This rearrangement joins TRBV2 to TRBJ1-4; no firm D call. Germline V gene lookup returns CDR1 SNHLY and CDR2 FYNNEI. This CDR3 has 12 residues. Between the trimmed V and J ends, which lost 3 bases and 7 bases, there was a span of 6 bases. For the CDR3, the DNA is TGTGCCAGCAGTGAGTTGGCTGAAAAACTGTTTTTT. Its protein product is CASSELAEKLFF.

V and J are TRBV6-4 and TRBJ2-3; TRBD2 agrees at 7 bases. The germline V gene encodes CDR1 MRHNA and CDR2 SNTAGT. The CDR3 consists of 16 residues. V dropped 3 bases and J dropped 2; count of bases not matched to a gene: 8. CDR3 in amino acids: CASSDTGTNPTDTQYF. The CDR3 nucleotides are TGTGCCAGCAGTGATACCGGGACTAATCCCACAGATACGCAGTATTTT.

This clone has just one count. The gene calls are TRBV9 and TRBJ2-3; D is perhaps TRBD2 (7 bases). V lost 6 bases to trimming and J lost 3 bases, with 14 bases between them. Germline CDR1 is SGDLS and CDR2 is YYNGEE. The CDR3 covers 14 residues. The CDR3 nucleotides are TGTGCCAGCACGGTAGGGGGAGGGACAGATACGCAGTATTTT. It specifies CASTVGGGTDTQYF.

The V and J genes are TRBV5-6 and TRBJ2-7, with D possibly matching TRBD2 (7 bases). Trimming took off 0 bases at V and 3 bases at J, with 16 bases between the two ends. The length of the CDR3 is 16 residues. Germline loops: CDR1 SGHDT, CDR2 YYEEEE. As DNA, the CDR3 is TGTGCCAGCAGCTTGGTGGCGGGGGCGAAAATCTACGAGCAGTACTTC. Translation: CASSLVAGAKIYEQYF.

V is TRBV19 and J is TRBJ1-2; D remains unclear. The CDR3 covers 16 residues. Germline V lookup: CDR1 LNHDA, CDR2 SQIVND (reference sequence). Trimming stripped 7 bases from V and 3 bases from J, with 21 bases between. CDR3 loop: CASTGQMTTNHYGYTF. The CDR3 DNA follows: TGTGCCAGTACGGGTCAAATGACTACCAATCACTATGGCTACACCTTC.

The rearrangement joins TRBV9 to TRBJ2-7, with D possibly being TRBD1 (5 bases). Germline assignment: CDR1 SGDLS and CDR2 YYNGEE. The CDR3 is 15 amino acids. V was cut by 2 bases and J by 2 bases, with 14 bases left in between. This chain's CDR3 is CASSVLKGVPYEQYF. The DNA for the CDR3 is TGTGCCAGCAGCGTCCTGAAAGGGGTCCCCTACGAGCAGTACTTC.

V usage is TRBV12-3 or TRBV12-4 and J usage is TRBJ1-4; D gene ambiguous. CDR3 length: 12 residues. Trimming removed 4 bases from V and 10 bases from J, with 10 bases in between. The chain's CDR3 is CASSYGGIKLFF. The CDR3 bases are TGTGCCAGCAGTTATGGAGGAATAAAACTGTTTTTT.

This clone was counted once. The J gene is TRBJ2-7, the V gene TRBV5-4; D ambiguous. The CDR3 runs 12 residues. Trimming shortened V by 4 bases and J by 4 bases, and 9 bases separated the two germline ends. Germline V gene sequence: CDR1 SGHNT, CDR2 YYREEE (reference sequence). In DNA, the CDR3 is TGTGCCAGCAGCCTGAACTCGTACGAGCAGTACTTC. Protein sequence: CASSLNSYEQYF.

This chain links TRBV5-4 with TRBJ2-5, with 10 bases that match TRBD2. V was pared by 4 bases and J by 4 bases, with 16 bases of the junction left unmatched. This CDR3 is 18 amino acids long. Germline CDR1 is SGHNT and CDR2 is YYREEE (reference sequence). Here the CDR3 DNA reads TGTGCCAGCAGCCCGACTCTAGCGGGGGTCTCCCGGGGAGAGACCCAGTACTTC. Protein sequence: CASSPTLAGVSRGETQYF.